These 8 T cell receptor beta chains were all obtained from the same sample, sequenced in a study of vaccination and CD4 T cells after COVID-19. Their antigens remain unidentified. The Oncomine TCR Beta short-read assay was applied to DNA of cultured CD4+ T cells. TCRdb redid the calling of the PCR reads with MiXCR, one entry per CDR3 protein. The sample lists about 23,000 distinct CDR3 sequences; 30% to 35% were seen once. Time point of the sample: late sampling 161 to 241 days after vaccination in three convalescent patients. Documented treatment: roughly ten-day PBMC culture with coronavirus spike peptide pools or control peptides (ViraFEST assay). The sample consisted of CD4+ T cells from blood, cultured in vitro, taken about 7 months after SARS-CoV-2 vaccination. Receptor source: a human donor who had recovered from COVID-19.

The J gene is TRBJ2-3, the V gene TRBV6-2 or TRBV6-3; 9 bases are shared with TRBD2. Germline-derived CDR1 and CDR2 are MNHEY and SVGEGT. The CDR3 covers 15 residues. J lost 5 bases, V lost 2 bases, and 5 bases had no gene match. CDR3 coding DNA: TGTGCCAGCAGTTACGGTAGCGGGAGCCGAGATACGCAGTATTTT. Its translation is CASSYGSGSRDTQYF.

The chain is built from TRBV5-4 and TRBJ1-5; D may be TRBD1 (6 bases). CDR3 length equals 12 residues. The ends were cut back, 3 bases at V and 6 bases at J, with 7 bases in the middle. The germline gives CDR1 SGHNT, CDR2 YYREEE (reference sequence). The CDR3 sequence is CASSSGVQPQHF. Written as DNA, the CDR3 is TGTGCCAGCAGCTCAGGGGTTCAGCCCCAGCATTTT. Variable domain in full (rest from reference TRBV5-4 and TRBJ1-5): ETGVTQSPTHLIKTRGQQVTLRCSSQSGHNTVSWYQQALGQGPQFIFQYYREEENGRGNFPPRFSGLQFPNYSSELNVNALELDDSALYLCASSSGVQPQHFGDGTRLSIL.

The chain uses TRBV6-1 and TRBJ2-7, with D unclear. V gave up 1 base and J gave up 3 bases, with 7 bases separating them. CDR3 length: 13 amino acids. Germline CDR1 is MNHNS and CDR2 is SASEGT. This CDR3 is CASSEEGSYEQYF. The CDR3 DNA reads as TGTGCCAGCAGTGAAGAGGGAAGCTACGAGCAGTACTTC.

This chain uses TRBV28 with TRBJ1-2; D remains ambiguous. The CDR3 spans 12 residues. The V end was cut by 4 bases, the J end by 4 bases, with 7 bases between. Germline V gives CDR1 MDHEN, CDR2 SYDVKM. CDR3 region: CASSYNVYGYTF. CDR3 nucleotides: TGTGCCAGCAGTTACAATGTCTATGGCTACACCTTC.

The genes are TRBV20-1 and TRBJ2-7; TRBD1 might be the D (6 bases). Germline V gives CDR1 DFQATT, CDR2 SNEGSKA (reference sequence). CDR3 length: 15 residues. Trimming removed 1 base from V and 7 bases from J, with 20 bases in between. In nucleotides, the CDR3 is TGCAGTGCTAGAGTAACAGGGTTCCGAGGCAGGGAGCAGTACTTC. Protein product: CSARVTGFRGREQYF.

This clonotype was seen a handful of times. This chain connects TRBV28 to TRBJ1-1, with TRBD1 matching over 7 bases. From germline, CDR1 is MDHEN and CDR2 SYDVKM. The CDR3 runs 14 residues. Unmatched junction bases numbered 4, after V lost 6 bases and J lost 0 bases. This CDR3 reads CASRGGTVNTEAFF. The CDR3 DNA follows: TGTGCCAGCAGGGGAGGGACAGTGAACACTGAAGCTTTCTTT.

This clonotype occurred a few times. This chain connects TRBV29-1 to TRBJ2-7; TRBD2 agrees at 13 bases. CDR3 length: 16 amino acids. V lost 6 bases to trimming and J lost 6 bases; unmatched junction nucleotides: 14. Germline V CDR1 and CDR2: SQVTM, ANQGSEA. CDR3 DNA sequence: TGCAGCGTCATTCCCGGACTAGCGGGAGATCACGGCGAGCAGTACTTC. Its translation is CSVIPGLAGDHGEQYF.

This clonotype was detected only a few times. The chain recombines TRBV7-9 with TRBJ2-2; 11 positions agree with TRBD1. Looked up from germline, CDR1 is SEHNR and CDR2 is FQNEAQ (reference sequence). The V gene end was trimmed by 3 bases and the J gene end by 3 bases; junction bases not matched to a gene: 0. This CDR3 is built from 15 residues. Here the CDR3 DNA reads TGTGCCAGCAGCTTGGGACAGGGGGACACCGGGGAGCTGTTTTTT. Translating gives CASSLGQGDTGELFF. The variable domain in full, completed from reference TRBV7-9 and TRBJ2-2, reads DTGVSQNPRHKITKRGQNVTFRCDPISEHNRLYWYRQTLGQGPEFLTYFQNEAQLEKSRLLSDRFSAERPKGSFSTLEIQRTEQGDSAMYLCASSLGQGDTGELFFGEGSRLTVL.